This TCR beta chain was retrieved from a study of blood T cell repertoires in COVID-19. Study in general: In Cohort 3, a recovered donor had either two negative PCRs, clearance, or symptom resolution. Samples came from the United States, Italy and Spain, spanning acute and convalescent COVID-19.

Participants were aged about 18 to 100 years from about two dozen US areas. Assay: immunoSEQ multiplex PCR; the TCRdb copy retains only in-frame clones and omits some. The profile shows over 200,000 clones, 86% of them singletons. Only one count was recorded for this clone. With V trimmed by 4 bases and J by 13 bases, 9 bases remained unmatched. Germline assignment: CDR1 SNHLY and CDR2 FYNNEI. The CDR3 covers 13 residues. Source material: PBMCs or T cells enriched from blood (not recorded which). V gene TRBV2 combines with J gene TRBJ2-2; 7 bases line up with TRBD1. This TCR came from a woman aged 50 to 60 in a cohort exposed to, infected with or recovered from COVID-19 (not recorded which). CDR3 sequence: CASSGSATGWLFF. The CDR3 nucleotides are TGTGCCAGCAGTGGTTCCGCGACAGGGTGGCTGTTTTTT.